This T cell receptor beta chain is drawn from a study of early T cells in non-severe SARS-CoV-2 infection. About the research overall: Sequencing targeted bulk RNA from unsorted whole blood, leaving chains unpaired. Study results and limitations: Anti-spike CD8 responses were favored in VDJdb matching, and private and CD4 specificities were missed.

Individual cDNA molecules received unique molecular identifiers during library preparation. MiXCR was run by TCRdb on the 5' RACE reads, yielding one entry per CDR3 protein. The sample yields 70,000 or so distinct CDR3 sequences, about 9.5% seen once. The sample holds a few counts of this clonotype. Its specificity is not known. The CDR3 loop spans 16 amino acids. Trimming at V came to 8 bases and at J to 4 bases, leaving 12 bases not matched to a gene. Germline V gene lookup returns CDR1 MNHNS and CDR2 SASEGT. Sequencing used whole blood, obtained at baseline. This clonotype originated in an adult who was a healthcare worker with PCR-confirmed SARS-CoV-2 infection or an uninfected control (not recorded which). This rearrangement joins TRBV6-1 to TRBJ2-2, with 8 positions matching TRBD1. CDR3 in amino acids: CASRRQGARTTGELFF. The CDR3 DNA reads as TGTGCCAGCCGTAGGCAGGGGGCCCGTACCACCGGGGAGCTGTTTTTT.